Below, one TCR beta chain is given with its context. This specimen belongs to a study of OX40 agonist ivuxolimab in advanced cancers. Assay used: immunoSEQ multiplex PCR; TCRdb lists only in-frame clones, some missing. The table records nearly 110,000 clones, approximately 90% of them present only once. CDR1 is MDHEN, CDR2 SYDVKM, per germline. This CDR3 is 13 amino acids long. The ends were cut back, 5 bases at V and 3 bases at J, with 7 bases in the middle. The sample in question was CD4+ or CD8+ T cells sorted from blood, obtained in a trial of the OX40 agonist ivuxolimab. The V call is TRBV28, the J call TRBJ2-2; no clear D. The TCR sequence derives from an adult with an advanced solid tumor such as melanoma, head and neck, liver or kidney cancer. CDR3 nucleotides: TGTGCCAGCAGTCCGGACCACACCGGGGAGCTGTTTTTT. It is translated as CASSPDHTGELFF.